The rows below give T cell receptor beta chains drawn from one sample of a study of cytomegalovirus exposure and HLA in healthy donors. Clones were sequenced by immunoSEQ multiplex PCR, and TCRdb holds only the in-frame ones, with some missing. The sample records roughly 47,000 clones, over 85% being singletons. Sequencing was carried out using PBMCs. The origin of the receptors is a young woman in good health and CMV-seronegative. The CDR3 runs from the conserved cysteine through the conserved F or W. Each record gives: J gene, V gene, clone size, D gene, CDR3 DNA, CDR3 protein. A D gene is named only where the DNA matches it firmly. Clone size, where shown, is once, few, many, or a class for clones that have expanded.

J: TRBJ2-3; V: TRBV15; size: NA; D: TRBD2; DNA: TGTGCCACCAGCAGAAAGAGCGGGAGCGGGGCAGATACGCAGTATTTT; CDR3: CATSRKSGSGADTQYF
J: TRBJ2-7; V: TRBV5-6; size: NA; D: TRBD1; DNA: TGTGCCAGCAGCCCACGAACAGGGGTGAGCTCCTACGAGCAGTACTTC; CDR3: CASSPRTGVSSYEQYF
J: TRBJ2-3; V: TRBV28; size: NA; D: TRBD1; DNA: TGTGCCAGCAGTCAACAGGGGATACGGTATTTT; CDR3: CASSQQGIRYF
J: TRBJ2-3; V: TRBV29-1; size: NA; D: NA; DNA: TGCAGCGTTGAGTTGGCGGGCCTTAGCACAGATACGCAGTATTTT; CDR3: CSVELAGLSTDTQYF
J: TRBJ1-1; V: TRBV6-1; size: NA; D: NA; DNA: TGTGCCAGCAGTGAATCGCGAAGTGAAGCTTTCTTT; CDR3: CASSESRSEAFF
J: TRBJ1-2; V: TRBV19; size: NA; D: NA; DNA: TGTGCCAGTTGCGGGTATACTAACTATGGCTACACCTTC; CDR3: CASCGYTNYGYTF
J: TRBJ2-2; V: TRBV9; size: once; D: TRBD1; DNA: TGTGCCAGCAGCGGTAGGACAGGAACTAACACCGGGGAGCTGTTTTTT; CDR3: CASSGRTGTNTGELFF
J: TRBJ2-1; V: TRBV28; size: NA; D: TRBD2; DNA: TGTGCCAGCAGTTTGGCGCGGGAGGTAACTGAGCAGTTCTTC; CDR3: CASSLAREVTEQFF
J: TRBJ1-4; V: TRBV18; size: NA; D: TRBD1; DNA: TGTGCCAGCTCACCACCGGGGACAGTCAATGAAAAACTGTTTTTT; CDR3: CASSPPGTVNEKLFF
J: TRBJ1-5; V: TRBV7-9; size: NA; D: NA; DNA: TGTGCCAGCAGCTTAGAACTTCAGCCCCAGCATTTT; CDR3: CASSLELQPQHF
J: TRBJ2-7; V: TRBV2; size: NA; D: TRBD2; DNA: TGTGCCAGCAACCTGGGACTAGCGAGGGGCTACGAGCAGTACTTC; CDR3: CASNLGLARGYEQYF
J: TRBJ1-2; V: TRBV18; size: NA; D: NA; DNA: TGTGCCAGCTCACCCGACAGTATTTATGGCTACACCTTC; CDR3: CASSPDSIYGYTF
J: TRBJ2-3; V: TRBV9; size: NA; D: TRBD2; DNA: TGTGCCAGCAGCGTAACGGGCGGAGGGGAGGGGCGTTTAGATACGCAGTATTTT; CDR3: CASSVTGGGEGRLDTQYF
J: TRBJ2-1; V: TRBV29-1; size: NA; D: NA; DNA: TGCAGCGTGAGCGACTCAGGGGCTCCGGGTGGCCATGAGCAGTTCTTC; CDR3: CSVSDSGAPGGHEQFF
J: TRBJ1-5; V: TRBV30; size: NA; D: NA; DNA: TGTGCCTGGAGTTCCGGACGGGAACCATATAGCAATCAGCCCCAGCATTTT; CDR3: CAWSSGREPYSNQPQHF
J: TRBJ1-1; V: TRBV18; size: once; D: NA; DNA: TGTGCCAGCTCACCAATAGAGCCGGGTTCGGCTTTCTTT; CDR3: CASSPIEPGSAFF
J: TRBJ1-1; V: TRBV28; size: NA; D: NA; DNA: TGTGCCAGCAGGTTACAGGGTGCCCGAGCTTTCTTT; CDR3: CASRLQGARAFF
J: TRBJ2-7; V: TRBV19; size: NA; D: NA; DNA: TGTGCCAGTAGTAAATCCGGGACAACGACCTACGAGCAGTACTTC; CDR3: CASSKSGTTTYEQYF
J: TRBJ1-5; V: TRBV7-9; size: NA; D: TRBD1; DNA: TGTGCCAGCAGCTTCACTACAGGGGGCGGCAATCAGCCCCAGCATTTT; CDR3: CASSFTTGGGNQPQHF
J: TRBJ1-1; V: TRBV29-1; size: NA; D: NA; DNA: TGCAGCGCGCTGGACATCATGAACACTGAAGCTTTCTTT; CDR3: CSALDIMNTEAFF
J: TRBJ1-1; V: TRBV7-9; size: NA; D: NA; DNA: TGTGCCAGTACAGGCACCCAAATGAACACTGAAGCTTTCTTT; CDR3: CASTGTQMNTEAFF
J: TRBJ2-7; V: TRBV9; size: NA; D: NA; DNA: TGTGCCATCAAATACCGGGACAACGAGCAGTACTTC; CDR3: CAIKYRDNEQYF
J: TRBJ1-3; V: TRBV28; size: NA; D: NA; DNA: TGTGCCAGCAGTTTAACCGGGACAAACTCTGGAAACACCATATATTTT; CDR3: CASSLTGTNSGNTIYF
J: TRBJ2-7; V: TRBV6-5; size: NA; D: NA; DNA: TGTGCCAGCAGTTACGCGGCGTTGGGACTGGGCTACGAGCAGTACTTC; CDR3: CASSYAALGLGYEQYF
J: TRBJ1-1; V: TRBV5-4; size: NA; D: TRBD1; DNA: TGTGCCAGCAGCTTGACAGGGGGCTCCGACACTGAAGCTTTCTTT; CDR3: CASSLTGGSDTEAFF
J: TRBJ2-3; V: TRBV7-6; size: once; D: NA; DNA: TGTGCCAGCAGCCCTTTTCCTAGCACAGATACGCAGTATTTT; CDR3: CASSPFPSTDTQYF
J: TRBJ1-6; V: TRBV28; size: medium-sized; D: NA; DNA: TGTGCCAGCATTACAGACAGGAGAGATTCACCCCTCCACTTT; CDR3: CASITDRRDSPLHF
J: TRBJ2-5; V: TRBV5-1; size: NA; D: TRBD1; DNA: TGCGCCAGCAGCTTGACCCGGACAGGCCAAGAGACCCAGTACTTC; CDR3: CASSLTRTGQETQYF
J: TRBJ2-5; V: TRBV7-2; size: NA; D: NA; DNA: TGTGCCAGCAGCTTAGCGTTTGGAGGGAGACTTGAGACCCAGTACTTC; CDR3: CASSLAFGGRLETQYF
J: TRBJ1-2; V: TRBV19; size: NA; D: TRBD1; DNA: TGTGCCAGTAGTACGACAGGGGGCGGCGGCTACACCTTC; CDR3: CASSTTGGGGYTF
J: TRBJ2-1; V: TRBV5-6; size: NA; D: TRBD2; DNA: TGTGCCAGCAGCTTGTGGGGGGGTACTGAGCAGTTCTTC; CDR3: CASSLWGGTEQFF
J: TRBJ2-7; V: TRBV7-9; size: once; D: NA; DNA: TGTGCCAGCAGGGGGACACTATACTACGAGCAGTACTTC; CDR3: CASRGTLYYEQYF
J: TRBJ1-2; V: TRBV6-6; size: NA; D: NA; DNA: TGTGCCAGCAGTTACTCCCCAGGGTTTGGCTACACCTTC; CDR3: CASSYSPGFGYTF
J: TRBJ2-1; V: TRBV5-1; size: NA; D: TRBD2; DNA: TGCGCCAGCAGCTTGGCCCCCCTTGGAGAAGCGGGGGTACCGTACAATGAGCAGTTCTTC; CDR3: CASSLAPLGEAGVPYNEQFF
J: TRBJ2-6; V: TRBV2; size: NA; D: TRBD1; DNA: TGTGCCAGCAGTGAAACCGGACAGGGTTCTGGGGCCAACGTCCTGACTTTC; CDR3: CASSETGQGSGANVLTF
J: TRBJ1-1; V: TRBV4-2; size: NA; D: TRBD1; DNA: TGTGCCAGCAGCCCTCAGGGGGGGAACACTGAAGCTTTCTTT; CDR3: CASSPQGGNTEAFF
J: TRBJ2-7; V: TRBV5-4; size: few; D: NA; DNA: TGTGCCAGCAGCTTGGGGCCGGGACTTGGAGAGCTCGAGCAGTACTTC; CDR3: CASSLGPGLGELEQYF
J: TRBJ1-3; V: TRBV6-5; size: NA; D: NA; DNA: TGTGCCAGCAGTTTTGAAGGGGTCCCTGGAAACACCATATATTTT; CDR3: CASSFEGVPGNTIYF
J: TRBJ1-6; V: TRBV19; size: NA; D: TRBD1; DNA: TGTGCCAGTAGAAACGGACAGGATGGGTCACCCCTCCACTTT; CDR3: CASRNGQDGSPLHF
J: TRBJ2-3; V: TRBV19; size: NA; D: TRBD2; DNA: TGTGCCAGTAGCGACGGGGGGTGGGATACGCAGTATTTT; CDR3: CASSDGGWDTQYF
J: TRBJ1-5; V: TRBV28; size: NA; D: NA; DNA: TGTGCCAGCAGTCCGCCTCCGGAGGTGGGGGGGGCTCAGCCCCAGCATTTT; CDR3: CASSPPPEVGGAQPQHF
J: TRBJ2-7; V: TRBV19; size: NA; D: TRBD2; DNA: TGTGCCAGTAGTTTCTCAGCGGGAGGGCCCTCCGAGCAGTACTTC; CDR3: CASSFSAGGPSEQYF
J: TRBJ2-7; V: TRBV19; size: NA; D: NA; DNA: TGTGCCAGTAGTATGAGCAGGTCGCTCTACGAGCAGTACTTC; CDR3: CASSMSRSLYEQYF
J: TRBJ2-3; V: TRBV5-1; size: NA; D: NA; DNA: TGCGCCAGCACGAGAGAAGGAGGTCCAGATACGCAGTATTTT; CDR3: CASTREGGPDTQYF
J: TRBJ1-4; V: TRBV28; size: NA; D: NA; DNA: TGTGCCAGCAGCCTTGGGGGGAATGAAAAACTGTTTTTT; CDR3: CASSLGGNEKLFF